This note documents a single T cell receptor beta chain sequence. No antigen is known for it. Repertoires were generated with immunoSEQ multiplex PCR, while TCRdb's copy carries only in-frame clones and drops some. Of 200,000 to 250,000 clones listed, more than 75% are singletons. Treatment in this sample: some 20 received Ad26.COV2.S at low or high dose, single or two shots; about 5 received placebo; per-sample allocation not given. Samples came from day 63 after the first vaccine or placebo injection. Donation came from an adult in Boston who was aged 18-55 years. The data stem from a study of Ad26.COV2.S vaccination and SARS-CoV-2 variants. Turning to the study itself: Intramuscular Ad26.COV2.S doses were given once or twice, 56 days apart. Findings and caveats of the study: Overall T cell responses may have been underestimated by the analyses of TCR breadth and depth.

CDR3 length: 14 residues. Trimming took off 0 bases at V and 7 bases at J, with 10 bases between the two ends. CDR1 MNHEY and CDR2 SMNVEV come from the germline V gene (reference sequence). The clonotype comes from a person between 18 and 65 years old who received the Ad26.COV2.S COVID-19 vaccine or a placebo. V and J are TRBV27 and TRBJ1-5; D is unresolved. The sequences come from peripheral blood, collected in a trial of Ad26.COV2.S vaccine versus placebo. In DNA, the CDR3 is TGTGCCAGCAGTTTATCAGGGTCCAGACAGCCCCAGCATTTT. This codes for CASSLSGSRQPQHF.